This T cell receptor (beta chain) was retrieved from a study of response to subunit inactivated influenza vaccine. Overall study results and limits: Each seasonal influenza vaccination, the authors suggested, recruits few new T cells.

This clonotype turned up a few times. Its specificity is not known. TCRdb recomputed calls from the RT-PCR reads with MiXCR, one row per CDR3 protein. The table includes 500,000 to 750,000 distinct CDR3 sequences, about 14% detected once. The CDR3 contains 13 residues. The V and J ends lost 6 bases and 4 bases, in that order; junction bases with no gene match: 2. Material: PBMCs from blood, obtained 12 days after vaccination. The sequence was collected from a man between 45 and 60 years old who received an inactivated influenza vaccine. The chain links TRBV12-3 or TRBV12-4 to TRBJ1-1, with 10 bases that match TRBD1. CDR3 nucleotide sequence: TGTGCCAGCAGAAGGACAGGGGGCACTGAAGCTTTCTTT. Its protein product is CASRRTGGTEAFF.